These 30 T cell receptor beta chains originate from one sample sequenced in a study of cytomegalovirus exposure and HLA in healthy donors. 13 Jbeta primers and 60 Vbeta primers were used for the PCR. Clones were sequenced by immunoSEQ multiplex PCR, and TCRdb holds only the in-frame ones, with some missing. Among about 110,000 clones listed, over 60% were seen once. The sample comprised PBMCs. Receptor source: a man aged 25 to 45 in good health and CMV-seropositive.

V is TRBV19 and J is TRBJ1-5; D remains ambiguous. Trimming shortened V by 5 bases and J by 2 bases, and 13 bases separated the two germline ends. CDR3 length: 15 residues. Germline loops: CDR1 LNHDA, CDR2 SQIVND (reference sequence). The CDR3 is CASSFGLTRNQPQHF. Here the CDR3 DNA reads TGTGCCAGTAGTTTCGGACTTACCCGCAATCAGCCCCAGCATTTT.

The V and J genes are TRBV6-6 and TRBJ1-1, with no clear D. The CDR3 consists of 16 residues. Deletions cut 0 bases from V and 1 base from J, with 12 bases between. CDR1 MNHNY and CDR2 SVGAGI come from the germline V gene (reference sequence). The CDR3 spells CASSYSGFGGNTEAFF. CDR3 coding DNA: TGTGCCAGCAGTTACTCGGGGTTTGGAGGGAACACTGAAGCTTTCTTT.

Regarding this clone: This sample includes further DNA sequences coding for the same CDR3. The rearrangement joins TRBV19 to TRBJ2-7; D possibly corresponds to TRBD1 (7 bases). Germline CDR1 reads LNHDA; CDR2 reads SQIVND (reference sequence). The CDR3 is made up of 14 amino acids. Between the trimmed V and J ends, which lost 3 bases and 3 bases, there was a span of 12 bases. The CDR3 nucleotides read TGTGCCAGTAGTATGGGGCAGGGGGGCTACGAGCAGTACTTC. Translating it yields CASSMGQGGYEQYF. Supplemented by reference TRBV19 and TRBJ2-7, the full variable domain reads DGGITQSPKYLFRKEGQNVTLSCEQNLNHDAMYWYRQDPGQGLRLIYYSQIVNDFQKGDIAEGYSVSREKKESFPLTVTSAQKNPTAFYLCASSMGQGGYEQYFGPGTRLTVT.

This chain joins TRBV9 and TRBJ2-5, with TRBD2 identical over 8 bases. The V gene end was trimmed by 0 bases and the J gene end by 0 bases; junction bases not matched to a gene: 1. The germline gives CDR1 SGDLS, CDR2 YYNGEE. This CDR3 contains 15 residues. CDR3 DNA sequence: TGTGCCAGCAGCGTAGCGGGGGGGTACCAAGAGACCCAGTACTTC. Amino acid sequence: CASSVAGGYQETQYF. Looking up the rest from reference TRBV9 and TRBJ2-5 gives the full variable domain: DSGVTQTPKHLITATGQRVTLRCSPRSGDLSVYWYQQSLDQGLQFLIQYYNGEERAKGNILERFSAQQFPDLHSELNLSSLELGDSALYFCASSVAGGYQETQYFGPGTRLLVL.

In DNA, the CDR3 is TGTGCCTGGAGTCAGCTAGCGGGGGGGACGGGCACAGATACGCAGTATTTT. This translates into CAWSQLAGGTGTDTQYF. The rearrangement links TRBV30 to TRBJ2-3, with TRBD2 matching over 12 bases. CDR3 length: 17 amino acids. Unmatched junction bases numbered 7, after V lost 2 bases and J lost 1 base. Looked up from germline, CDR1 is GTSNPN and CDR2 is SVGIG (reference sequence).

In this sample, this clone turned up a few times. This sequence joins TRBV14 and TRBJ2-7, with unresolved D. This CDR3 has 13 amino acids. V was clipped by 1 base and J by 4 bases, with 8 bases between them. The germline CDR1 and CDR2 sequences are SGHDN and FVKESK. The CDR3 DNA sequence: TGTGCCAGCAGCCAAGGCTTGAGGTACGAGCAGTACTTC. The encoded protein is CASSQGLRYEQYF.

The rearrangement links TRBV7-3 to TRBJ1-2; TRBD1 might be the D (5 bases). This CDR3 has 13 residues. V lost 5 bases and J lost 8, with 15 bases in between. CDR1 is SGHTA, CDR2 FQGTGA, per germline. The CDR3 sequence is CASSPGGGDGYTF. The CDR3 DNA reads as TGTGCCAGCAGCCCGGGGGGGGGAGACGGCTACACCTTC.

The chain combines TRBV10-1 with TRBJ2-1; D possibly corresponds to TRBD1 (6 bases). The CDR3 length is 16 residues. V was cut by 0 bases and J by 2 bases, with 11 bases left in between. Germline-derived CDR1 and CDR2 are WNHNN and SYGVQD (reference sequence). The CDR3 nucleotides are TGCGCCAGCAGTGAGTCGGGGGCCCCACCCTACAATGAGCAGTTCTTC. It codes for CASSESGAPPYNEQFF.

This clone was counted a few times. This specimen includes other DNA sequences encoding the same CDR3. This sequence joins TRBV7-2 and TRBJ2-7, with a weak D call TRBD1 (5 bases). Germline-derived CDR1 and CDR2 are SGHTA and FQGNSA. The CDR3 has 14 amino acids. Trimming took off 3 bases at V and 4 bases at J, with 13 bases between the two ends. Here the CDR3 reads CASSFGQGSYEQYF. In DNA form, the CDR3 reads TGTGCCAGCAGCTTCGGCCAGGGATCTTACGAGCAGTACTTC.

J is TRBJ1-6 and V is TRBV5-4, with TRBD1 matching over 9 bases. Germline V gene sequence: CDR1 SGHNT, CDR2 YYREEE (reference sequence). This CDR3 is 16 amino acids long. V lost 4 bases, J lost 5 bases, and 7 bases stayed unmatched. Here the CDR3 reads CASSPDRGEHNSPLHF. Written as DNA, the CDR3 is TGTGCCAGCAGCCCGGACAGGGGCGAGCATAATTCACCCCTCCACTTT.

The chain is built from TRBV27 and TRBJ2-1; TRBD2 agrees at 8 bases. CDR3 size: 15 residues. The germline V gene has CDR1 MNHEY and CDR2 SMNVEV (reference sequence). The ends lost 5 bases at V and 9 bases at J; junction bases unmatched: 12. This chain's CDR3 is CASSAPGLEAVEQFF. For the CDR3, the DNA is TGTGCCAGCAGTGCACCGGGACTAGAAGCCGTTGAGCAGTTCTTC.

The CDR3 spells CASKGQENTEAFF. CDR3 bases: TGTGCCAGTAAGGGACAGGAGAACACTGAAGCTTTCTTT. The chain has TRBV2 and TRBJ1-1; 8 bases are shared with TRBD1. V trimming: 9 bases; J trimming: 1 base; junction bases outside the gene matches: 4. CDR1 is SNHLY and CDR2 is FYNNEI in the germline V gene. The CDR3 extends over 13 amino acids.

V gene TRBV6-1 combines with J gene TRBJ2-3, with TRBD1 matching over 9 bases. This CDR3 has 14 residues. Germline CDR1 is MNHNS and CDR2 is SASEGT. V shed 3 bases and J 4 bases; nucleotides not matched to a gene: 2. The CDR3 protein is CASSEGQGADTQYF. The CDR3 nucleotides read TGTGCCAGCAGTGAGGGACAGGGCGCAGATACGCAGTATTTT.

The V gene is TRBV2, the J gene TRBJ1-3, with a tentative D call TRBD1 (5 bases). V lost 4 bases, J lost 2 bases, and 6 bases lay in between. Germline CDR1 reads SNHLY; CDR2 reads FYNNEI. This CDR3 is 13 amino acids long. CDR3 bases: TGTGCCAGCAGTGCAGGGACTGGAAACACCATATATTTT. Its translation: CASSAGTGNTIYF.

The chain carries TRBV19 and TRBJ1-2, with 9 bases fitting TRBD1. The CDR3 contains 14 residues. Unmatched junction bases numbered 14, after V lost 10 bases and J lost 8 bases. Germline assignment: CDR1 LNHDA and CDR2 SQIVND (reference sequence). The CDR3 nucleotides read TGTGCCACCCTCCGGGACAGGGTTGGCTGGGGCTACACCTTC. It specifies CATLRDRVGWGYTF.

The rearrangement uses TRBV19 and TRBJ1-5; 7 nucleotides line up with TRBD1. The CDR3 covers 13 residues. Trimming removed 7 bases from V and 7 bases from J; junction bases left unmatched: 7. The V gene's germline CDR1 is LNHDA and CDR2 SQIVND (reference sequence). The CDR3 DNA is TGTGCCAGTACCGGGACAGTGGACCAGCCCCAGCATTTT. Protein sequence: CASTGTVDQPQHF.

The chain carries TRBV13 and TRBJ1-3, with 9 positions matching TRBD1. V shed 5 bases and J 0 bases; nucleotides not matched to a gene: 8. The CDR3 runs 17 residues. Germline CDR1 is PRHDT and CDR2 is FYEKMQ (reference sequence). This chain's CDR3 is CASSPEQGAYSGNTIYF. DNA for the CDR3: TGTGCCAGCAGCCCGGAACAGGGGGCCTACTCTGGAAACACCATATATTTT.

The chain links TRBV7-2 to TRBJ2-7; 8 bases align to TRBD1. In germline, CDR1 is SGHTA, CDR2 FQGNSA. This CDR3 has 14 residues. The J segment lost 7 bases and the V segment lost 7 bases, leaving 12 bases of the junction unmatched. The DNA for the CDR3 is TGTGCCAGCACCTCGACAGGGGTCCCGGTAGAGCAGTACTTC. Translated: CASTSTGVPVEQYF.

The chain links TRBV4-3 to TRBJ2-7; D gene unclear. Trimming took 5 bases from V and 0 from J, leaving 23 bases between them. CDR3 length: 18 residues. Germline V lookup: CDR1 LGHNA, CDR2 YSLEER. CDR3 bases: TGCGCCAGCAGCTTAGACCCTCCTACAGAGACGAACTCCTACGAGCAGTACTTC. This gives the protein CASSLDPPTETNSYEQYF.

This clone has a single count. CDR3 sequence (DNA): TGTGCCAGCAGCCCAGGGGGCCCCTACGAGCAGTACTTC. Its protein product is CASSPGGPYEQYF. The chain uses TRBV9 and TRBJ2-7; 8 nucleotides match TRBD1. J lost 2 bases, V lost 4 bases, and 2 bases had no gene match. In germline, CDR1 is SGDLS, CDR2 YYNGEE. The CDR3 is 13 residues long.

To note about this clone: Other DNA sequences in this sample translate to the same CDR3. The CDR3: CASSQDRDYGYTF. The CDR3 DNA sequence: TGTGCCAGCTCACAAGACAGGGACTATGGCTACACCTTC. This chain joins TRBV18 and TRBJ1-2; 7 positions agree with TRBD1. Germline lookup yields CDR1 KGHSH and CDR2 LQKENI. The CDR3 loop spans 13 amino acids. V gave up 4 bases and J gave up 3 bases; unmatched junction bases: 2.

This clone occurred once. This sequence joins TRBV4-1 and TRBJ1-5; possible D gene TRBD1, 5 bases. V dropped 6 bases and J dropped 1 base, with 13 bases sitting between them. The CDR3 contains 15 residues. The germline V gene has CDR1 MGHRA and CDR2 YSYEKL. The CDR3 protein is CASSSGHGSNQPQHF. Here the CDR3 DNA reads TGCGCCAGCAGTTCTGGACACGGCAGCAATCAGCCCCAGCATTTT.

The genes are TRBV28 and TRBJ1-5, with D uncertain. Germline loops: CDR1 MDHEN, CDR2 SYDVKM. The CDR3 is 15 residues long. With 5 bases removed from V and 4 bases from J, the gap between germline ends came to 15 bases. The CDR3 loop reads CASSLQPALNQPQHF. The CDR3 bases are TGTGCCAGCAGTCTACAGCCAGCCTTGAATCAGCCCCAGCATTTT.

This clone was seen a handful of times. The chain combines TRBV28 with TRBJ2-2, with a possible D match to TRBD2 (6 bases). The CDR3 spans 14 residues. V lost 2 bases and J 4 bases, leaving 8 bases between the germline ends. Per germline, CDR1 MDHEN and CDR2 SYDVKM. The CDR3 sequence is CASSLGGSTGELFF. The CDR3 bases are TGTGCCAGCAGTTTAGGAGGGAGCACCGGGGAGCTGTTTTTT.

As regards this clone: At one end the junction does not follow the germline gene, possibly because of a read error. The V gene is TRBV5-1, the J gene TRBJ2-5, with 8 bases matching TRBD2. Germline V CDR1 and CDR2: SGHRS, YFSETQ. This CDR3 comprises 16 residues. The CDR3 nucleotides are TGCGCCAGCAGGTGGGGACTAGGGGGAGGCCAAGGGACCCAGTACTTC. This sequence encodes CASRWGLGGGQGTQYF.

The chain links TRBV6-5 to TRBJ2-3, with TRBD1 matching over 7 bases. Trimming took 2 bases from V and 5 from J; bases not matched to a gene: 7. The CDR3 consists of 15 residues. In germline, CDR1 is MNHEY, CDR2 SVGAGI. The chain's CDR3 is CASSYATGRQDTQYF. DNA for the CDR3: TGTGCCAGCAGTTACGCGACAGGGAGACAAGATACGCAGTATTTT.

There are a few counts of this clone. The V and J genes are TRBV10-2 and TRBJ2-2, with 10 positions matching TRBD2. Germline V CDR1 and CDR2: WSHSY, SAAADI. J gave up 9 bases and V 8 bases, and 9 bases lay outside the gene matches. This CDR3 spans 14 amino acids. The CDR3 DNA is TGCGCCAGCGGAAGCGGGGGGGCTGTCCGGGAGCTGTTTTTT. Encoded protein: CASGSGGAVRELFF.

This chain uses TRBV28 with TRBJ2-5; 10 nucleotides agree with TRBD2. CDR1 is MDHEN, CDR2 SYDVKM, per germline. J gave up 12 bases and V 5 bases, and 9 bases lay outside the gene matches. The CDR3 runs to 13 residues. The CDR3 region has the DNA TGTGCCAGCAGTCCCGCAGCGGGGGGGCCGGAGTACTTC. As protein: CASSPAAGGPEYF.

The V gene is TRBV5-4, the J gene TRBJ1-3; maybe TRBD1 (5 bases). V lost 2 bases to trimming and J lost 4 bases, with 10 bases between them. CDR3 size: 14 residues. Germline V gene sequence: CDR1 SGHNT, CDR2 YYREEE (reference sequence). The CDR3 DNA is TGTGCCAGCAGCTTCGGACACAACGGAAACACCATATATTTT. Translation: CASSFGHNGNTIYF. The full variable domain, with the rest looked up from reference TRBV5-4 and TRBJ1-3, is ETGVTQSPTHLIKTRGQQVTLRCSSQSGHNTVSWYQQALGQGPQFIFQYYREEENGRGNFPPRFSGLQFPNYSSELNVNALELDDSALYLCASSFGHNGNTIYFGEGSWLTVV.

The chain has TRBV5-4 and TRBJ2-5; possibly TRBD1 for D (5 bases). The CDR3 has 13 residues. Germline V lookup: CDR1 SGHNT, CDR2 YYREEE (reference sequence). V shed 0 bases and J shed 3 bases, with 6 bases lying between them. The CDR3: CASSLEQEETQYF. The CDR3 DNA follows: TGTGCCAGCAGCTTGGAACAGGAAGAGACCCAGTACTTC.